This T cell receptor beta chain was profiled in a study of molecular identifiers for immune sequencing clone quantification. This clonotype was detected a few times. Looked up from germline, CDR1 is SGHVS and CDR2 is FNYEAQ. The CDR3 is 17 amino acids. J was trimmed by 6 bases and V by 2 bases; bases with no gene match: 11. MiXCR was run by TCRdb on the PCR reads, yielding one entry per CDR3 protein. The data hold about 320,000 distinct CDR3 sequences, with 20% to 25% observed a single time. Sample: naive CD8+ T cells from blood, with Jurkat cell RNA spiked in. The subset: FACS-sorted CD8+CD4-CCR7+CD45RA+ naive T cells. This clonotype was sampled from a human donor in good health. Some libraries in this study had Jurkat cell RNA spiked in. This chain connects TRBV7-6 to TRBJ2-3; TRBD2 matches 10 bases. In DNA form, the CDR3 reads TGTGCCAGCAGCTTATACGCTAGCGGGGGACCGGGGGATACGCAGTATTTT. Its protein product is CASSLYASGGPGDTQYF.